This is a list of T cell receptor beta chains from one sample in a study of shared clonotypes between healthy human individuals. The assay was immunoSEQ multiplex PCR, and TCRdb's table has in-frame clones only and misses some. The sample lists more than 1,200,000 clones; just under 99% were seen once. Material: naive CD4+ T cells sorted from blood. Receptor source: a man between 25 and 39 years old in good health. The CDR3 runs from the conserved cysteine through the conserved F or W. D genes are given only for firm matches. Expanded clones are given a class, and other clones once, few, many or no size at all.

abundance	v_gene	d_gene	j_gene	CDR3nt	CDR3aa
.	TRBV28	TRBD1	TRBJ1-2	TGTGCCAGCAGTTCGGGCAGGGGGCGCGAGATTTATGGCTACACCTTC	CASSSGRGREIYGYTF
.	TRBV27	.	TRBJ2-1	TGTGCCAGCAGTCCCACTCGAAGCTCCTACAATGAGCAGTTCTTC	CASSPTRSSYNEQFF
.	TRBV2	.	TRBJ1-1	TGTGCCAGCAGTCTCCACCAGAACACTGAAGCTTTCTTT	CASSLHQNTEAFF
.	TRBV2	.	TRBJ1-3	TGTGCCAGCAGAAGCGCATCTGGAAACACCATATATTTT	CASRSASGNTIYF
.	TRBV9	.	TRBJ2-1	TGTGCCAGCAGCGCCGGGCCCATAAACAATGAGCAGTTCTTC	CASSAGPINNEQFF
.	TRBV2	.	TRBJ2-5	TGTGCCAGCAGGAGGGGGGAGACCCAGTACTTC	CASRRGETQYF
.	TRBV15	.	TRBJ2-2	TGTGCCACCAGCAGTCGACGACTGAACACCGGGGAGCTGTTTTTT	CATSSRRLNTGELFF
.	TRBV5-1	TRBD1	TRBJ1-1	TGCGCCAGCAGCCCGGGACAGGGGTCGAATGCTTTCTTT	CASSPGQGSNAFF
.	TRBV5-1	.	TRBJ2-2	TGCGCCAGCAGCAAAAGACAGGACCACACCGGGGAGCTGTTTTTT	CASSKRQDHTGELFF
.	TRBV7-6	TRBD2	TRBJ2-3	TGTGCCAGCAGCTGGATAGCGGGAGATCCCACAGATACGCAGTATTTT	CASSWIAGDPTDTQYF
once	TRBV6-5	.	TRBJ1-1	TGTGCCAGCAGTTATGACGACATGAACACTGAAGCTTTCTTT	CASSYDDMNTEAFF
.	TRBV7-6	.	TRBJ2-1	TGTGCCAGCAGCTCCGGACCCTCCTACAATGAGCAGTTCTTC	CASSSGPSYNEQFF
.	TRBV28	.	TRBJ1-5	TGTGCCAGCAGTCAATTTAAACTGGACAGAAACAATCAGCCCCAGCATTTT	CASSQFKLDRNNQPQHF
.	TRBV7-6	TRBD1	TRBJ1-2	TGTGCCAGCAGCCCGGTAAGGACAGGGGACTATGGCTACACCTTC	CASSPVRTGDYGYTF
.	TRBV11-2	TRBD2	TRBJ2-3	TGTGCCAGCAGCTTATGGGCTAGCGGGATCACAGATACGCAGTATTTT	CASSLWASGITDTQYF
.	TRBV5-1	TRBD2	TRBJ2-3	TGCGCCAGCAGCTCCGGCACTAGCGGCCTCACAGATACGCAGTATTTT	CASSSGTSGLTDTQYF
.	TRBV29-1	.	TRBJ2-1	TGCAGTGCTACCTCACGGGCCTACAATGAGCAGTTCTTC	CSATSRAYNEQFF
once	TRBV11-3	.	TRBJ2-1	TGTGCCAGCAGCTTATCCCGGGAGTGGGGGCAGTTCTTC	CASSLSREWGQFF
.	TRBV5-1	.	TRBJ2-4	TGCGCCAGCAGCTTGTTAGGAGATATTCAGTACTTC	CASSLLGDIQYF
once	TRBV9	.	TRBJ2-3	TGTGCCAGCAGCGTAGAGGGGCTTTCAGATACGCAGTATTTT	CASSVEGLSDTQYF
.	TRBV25-1	.	TRBJ1-3	TGTGCCAGCAGTCGGCAGGGTGCTGGAAACACCATATATTTT	CASSRQGAGNTIYF
.	TRBV5-1	TRBD1	TRBJ1-2	TGCGCCAGCAGCTCTGATGGGACAGGGGGTTATGGCTACACCTTC	CASSSDGTGGYGYTF
.	TRBV28	TRBD2	TRBJ2-1	TGTGCCAGCAGTTTATTATCCAGACTAGCGGGGGACGGGGATGAGCAGTTCTTC	CASSLLSRLAGDGDEQFF
.	TRBV10-3	.	TRBJ2-1	TGTGCCATCAGTGAGTCCCCGGGAAAGAGCTCCTACAATGAGCAGTTCTTC	CAISESPGKSSYNEQFF